This T cell receptor (beta chain) was sequenced for a study of blood T cell repertoires in COVID-19. Study at large: Collection of acute and convalescent COVID-19 samples took place in the United States, Italy and Spain. From T cells, B-cell-depleted T cells, or PBMCs came the material, which was cDNA or gDNA.

Clones were read by immunoSEQ multiplex PCR, and TCRdb kept only the in-frame ones, dropping some. The sample has more than 85,000 clones, roughly 85% seen once; the top ten hold about 38%. This TCR was sampled from a man older than 75 with acute or convalescent COVID-19. Source material: peripheral blood.

The CDR3 DNA reads TGTGCCAGCAGTCTTCGGAGGGGGCTCATGACTAATGAAAAACTGTTTTTT. It yields the protein CASSLRRGLMTNEKLFF. The V and J genes are TRBV28 and TRBJ1-4; TRBD1 aligns across 7 bases. Germline V gene lookup returns CDR1 MDHEN and CDR2 SYDVKM. Trimming cost V 5 bases and J 2 bases; bases outside gene matches: 11. The CDR3 is 17 residues long.